The clone carrying this T cell receptor beta chain was counted a few times. Its antigen is as yet unknown. These data come from a study of T cells in Graves' hyperthyroidism and ophthalmopathy. Study-wide results and limits: Most thyroid clonotypes that were expanded above 0.001 also turned up in blood. From stable hyperthyroidism, ophthalmopathy was separated by a 13 V-J model.

Amplification of TCR beta CDR3 regions was performed using RNA transcripts as template. A set of HTBI primers served as the primers for a first-round RT-PCR of the TCR CDR3. In TCRdb, the multiplex PCR reads were re-called with MiXCR into one record per CDR3 protein. The sample records under 350,000 distinct CDR3 sequences, roughly 23% being singletons. Stable Graves' hyperthyroidism meant no ophthalmopathy progression within 18 months. Trimming removed 6 bases at V and 7 bases at J, with 19 bases between. Germline V lookup: CDR1 LNHDA, CDR2 SQIVND (reference sequence). The CDR3 is made up of 15 amino acids.

The gene calls are TRBV19 and TRBJ2-1, with D hard to call. The material sequenced was blood. The receptor was isolated from a woman in her forties or fifties with Graves' hyperthyroidism. The CDR3 nucleotides read TGTGCCAGTAGGGCTAGTTCTGAGCCGGGTAATGAGCAGTTCTTC. Amino acids: CASRASSEPGNEQFF.